These 24 T cell receptor beta chains were all obtained from the same sample, sequenced in a study of identical twins. Each CDR3 protein gets one entry after TCRdb re-called the 5' RACE reads with MiXCR. The table records roughly 720,000 distinct CDR3 sequences, 18% of them present only once. The sample also formed part of further work on T cells expressing NK-cell markers.

The specimen sequenced was PBMCs. The source of these receptors is a woman between 18 and 29 years old in good health.

Many counts were recorded for this clonotype. V and J are TRBV5-6 and TRBJ2-5; 12 bases align to TRBD2. Germline trimming cut 2 bases from V and 2 bases from J; bases unmatched to any gene: 7. The CDR3 has 17 residues. The germline V gene encodes CDR1 SGHDT and CDR2 YYEEEE. For the CDR3, the DNA is TGTGCCAGCAGCTTCTTTCCGACTAGCGGGGGTCAAGAGACCCAGTACTTC. It specifies CASSFFPTSGGQETQYF.

The gene calls are TRBV6-2 or TRBV6-3 and TRBJ2-5, with D possibly being TRBD2 (5 bases). CDR1 and CDR2 from the germline V gene are MNHEY and SVGEGT. V was shortened by 5 bases and J by 5 bases, with 15 bases between the two germline ends. The CDR3 totals 14 residues. The CDR3 DNA sequence: TGTGCCAGCAGTCCTCGGACGCGAGGGGAGACCCAGTACTTC. This gives the protein CASSPRTRGETQYF.

The chain carries TRBV7-2 and TRBJ2-3; no clear D. Trimming shortened V by 5 bases and J by 7 bases, and 16 bases separated the two germline ends. Germline values: CDR1 SGHTA, CDR2 FQGNSA. The CDR3 runs to 14 residues. Here the CDR3 reads CASSLRTGRNTQYF. The CDR3 DNA follows: TGTGCCAGCAGCCTCCGGACCGGAAGAAATACGCAGTATTTT.

This clonotype has only a few counts. This rearrangement joins TRBV2 to TRBJ2-7, with 11 bases identical to TRBD2. This CDR3 region has 14 residues. Per the germline V gene, CDR1 is SNHLY and CDR2 is FYNNEI. The ends lost 6 bases at V and 3 bases at J; junction bases unmatched: 4. The CDR3 reads CASRLTSGNYEQYF. The DNA of the CDR3 is TGTGCCAGCAGGCTGACTAGCGGGAACTACGAGCAGTACTTC.

This rearrangement joins TRBV15 to TRBJ2-5; 10 nucleotides match TRBD2. CDR1 LNHNV and CDR2 YYDKDF come from the germline V gene (reference sequence). The CDR3 sequence is 18 residues long. With 0 bases clipped from V and 5 bases from J, the junction kept 12 bases outside the gene matches. CDR3 residues: CATSRDRLAGERRETQYF. The CDR3 region has the DNA TGTGCCACCAGCAGAGATCGGCTAGCGGGGGAGAGGAGGGAGACCCAGTACTTC.

Many counts were recorded for this clonotype. The chain is built from TRBV20-1 and TRBJ2-5, with 7 bases lining up with TRBD2. The germline gives CDR1 DFQATT, CDR2 SNEGSKA (reference sequence). V shed 5 bases and J 1 base; nucleotides not matched to a gene: 4. The CDR3 spans 13 residues. CDR3 nucleotide sequence: TGCAGTGCTTATCCTAGCGGCCAAGAGACCCAGTACTTC. Its protein product is CSAYPSGQETQYF.

This clonotype has a handful of counts. CDR3 sequence reads: CASSPPRSDYEQYF. Written as DNA, the CDR3 is TGTGCCAGCAGCCCCCCAAGGTCCGACTACGAGCAGTACTTC. The rearrangement uses TRBV7-9 and TRBJ2-7; D gene unclear. Germline-derived CDR1 and CDR2 are SEHNR and FQNEAQ (reference sequence). V dropped 5 bases and J dropped 3 bases, with 14 bases sitting between them. This CDR3 spans 14 amino acids.

The chain is built from TRBV12-3 or TRBV12-4 and TRBJ2-4; 8 positions agree with TRBD2. The CDR3 length is 18 residues. The junction had 13 bases not matched to a gene; V was cut back by 5 bases and J by 1 base. CDR3 sequence reads: CASSGASRGGKAKNIQYF. CDR3 bases: TGTGCCAGCAGTGGCGCCTCCCGGGGGGGGAAGGCCAAAAACATTCAGTACTTC.

V gene TRBV12-3 or TRBV12-4 combines with J gene TRBJ2-5; no clear D gene. V was shortened by 4 bases and J by 4 bases, with 7 bases between the two germline ends. This CDR3 contains 12 residues. The CDR3 DNA is TGTGCCAGCAGTTATGGGGTAGAGACCCAGTACTTC. Amino acid sequence: CASSYGVETQYF.

Here the CDR3 reads CASSRERGYTF. DNA for the CDR3: TGTGCCAGCAGTCGAGAGCGTGGCTACACCTTC. V usage is TRBV12-3 or TRBV12-4 and J usage is TRBJ1-2; D uncertain. Deletions cut 5 bases from V and 7 bases from J, with 8 bases between. The CDR3 is 11 residues long.

This clonotype was seen a few times. This chain uses TRBV13 with TRBJ2-3; tentatively, D is TRBD2 (6 bases). The length of the CDR3 is 15 residues. Germline values: CDR1 PRHDT, CDR2 FYEKMQ (reference sequence). Trimming cost V 5 bases and J 4 bases, with 16 bases left between them. This chain's CDR3 is CASSLQLAIPDTQYF. The CDR3, as DNA: TGTGCCAGCAGCCTTCAACTAGCTATCCCAGATACGCAGTATTTT.

The chain has TRBV7-9 and TRBJ2-5, with 7 bases identical to TRBD1. The CDR3 runs to 15 residues. Per germline, CDR1 SEHNR and CDR2 FQNEAQ (reference sequence). Trimming cost V 2 bases and J 5 bases; bases outside gene matches: 8. The CDR3 here is CASSLLRQGMETQYF. In nucleotides, the CDR3 is TGTGCCAGCAGCTTACTTAGACAGGGTATGGAGACCCAGTACTTC. Drawing the rest from reference TRBV7-9 and TRBJ2-5, the complete variable domain is DTGVSQNPRHKITKRGQNVTFRCDPISEHNRLYWYRQTLGQGPEFLTYFQNEAQLEKSRLLSDRFSAERPKGSFSTLEIQRTEQGDSAMYLCASSLLRQGMETQYFGPGTRLLVL.

This rearrangement joins TRBV3-1 to TRBJ2-1, with TRBD1 identical over 10 bases. V shed 5 bases and J 8 bases; nucleotides not matched to a gene: 9. The germline V gene has CDR1 LGHDT and CDR2 YNNKEL (reference sequence). The CDR3 extends over 15 amino acids. The CDR3 coding sequence is TGTGCCAGCAGCTTCGGGACAGGGGTCCCCTATGAGCAGTTCTTC. It codes for CASSFGTGVPYEQFF.

The chain carries TRBV3-1 and TRBJ2-7, with TRBD2 matching over 8 bases. This CDR3 spans 16 amino acids. The V and J ends lost 1 base and 6 bases, in that order; junction bases with no gene match: 11. Germline V CDR1 and CDR2: LGHDT, YNNKEL (reference sequence). As DNA, the CDR3 is TGTGCCAGCAGCCAAGCCACCGGGACTAGTTCAGGCGAGCAGTACTTC. It yields the protein CASSQATGTSSGEQYF.

The chain employs TRBV20-1 and TRBJ2-7; TRBD2 matches 8 bases. The CDR3 is made up of 13 amino acids. V was pared by 3 bases and J by 2 bases, with 3 bases of the junction left unmatched. The V gene's germline CDR1 is DFQATT and CDR2 SNEGSKA (reference sequence). The chain's CDR3 is CSARTSVTYEQYF. In DNA form, the CDR3 reads TGCAGTGCTAGGACTAGCGTCACCTACGAGCAGTACTTC.

This clonotype was counted only a few times. V is TRBV7-9 and J is TRBJ2-1; D unresolved. The V gene's germline CDR1 is SEHNR and CDR2 FQNEAQ (reference sequence). The length of the CDR3 is 13 residues. V lost 1 base and J lost 5, with 6 bases in between. This CDR3 is CASSLGTHNEQFF. The CDR3 coding sequence is TGTGCCAGCAGCTTAGGAACGCACAATGAGCAGTTCTTC. Full variable domain (rest looked up from reference TRBV7-9 and TRBJ2-1): DTGVSQNPRHKITKRGQNVTFRCDPISEHNRLYWYRQTLGQGPEFLTYFQNEAQLEKSRLLSDRFSAERPKGSFSTLEIQRTEQGDSAMYLCASSLGTHNEQFFGPGTRLTVL.

V is TRBV5-1 and J is TRBJ2-5; D possibly matches TRBD1 or TRBD2 (5 bases each). Germline V gives CDR1 SGHRS, CDR2 YFSETQ. This CDR3 spans 13 amino acids. The germline V and J ends were trimmed by 4 bases and 3 bases, with 10 bases remaining between them. The CDR3 region is CASSGDGKETQYF. DNA of the CDR3: TGCGCCAGCAGCGGGGACGGGAAAGAGACCCAGTACTTC. Drawing the rest from reference TRBV5-1 and TRBJ2-5, the complete variable domain is KAGVTQTPRYLIKTRGQQVTLSCSPISGHRSVSWYQQTPGQGLQFLFEYFSETQRNKGNFPGRFSGRQFSNSRSEMNVSTLELGDSALYLCASSGDGKETQYFGPGTRLLVL.

Ten or more counts support this clonotype. This rearrangement joins TRBV5-5 to TRBJ1-2; D unclear. Per germline, CDR1 SGHKS and CDR2 YYEKEE (reference sequence). V was clipped by 0 bases and J by 8 bases, with 8 bases between them. The CDR3 totals 12 residues. The CDR3, as DNA: TGTGCCAGCAGCTTGGAGGGCGGAGGCTACACCTTC. Protein sequence: CASSLEGGGYTF.

This clonotype occurred many times. The chain carries TRBV5-6 and TRBJ2-1, with 15 bases matching TRBD2. Trimming took 4 bases from V and 9 from J; bases not matched to a gene: 2. The CDR3 consists of 14 residues. Germline CDR1 reads SGHDT; CDR2 reads YYEEEE. The DNA of the CDR3 is TGTGCCAGCAGCCCGGGACTAGCGGGGGGTGAGCAGTTCTTC. This gives the protein CASSPGLAGGEQFF. Filled out from reference TRBV5-6 and TRBJ2-1, the complete variable domain reads DAGVTQSPTHLIKTRGQQVTLRCSPKSGHDTVSWYQQALGQGPQFIFQYYEEEERQRGNFPDRFSGHQFPNYSSELNVNALLLGDSALYLCASSPGLAGGEQFFGPGTRLTVL.

V is TRBV20-1 and J is TRBJ1-5; no clear D gene. This CDR3 has 15 amino acids. With 3 bases removed from V and 2 bases from J, the gap between germline ends came to 14 bases. The V gene's germline CDR1 is DFQATT and CDR2 SNEGSKA (reference sequence). The CDR3 region is CSASSVTVGNQPQHF. As DNA, the CDR3 is TGCAGTGCTAGTTCCGTCACAGTGGGCAATCAGCCCCAGCATTTT.

This clonotype was seen only a few times. This sequence joins TRBV28 and TRBJ2-1, with 10 positions matching TRBD2. Germline assignment: CDR1 MDHEN and CDR2 SYDVKM. The CDR3 runs to 16 residues. Trimming removed 2 bases from V and 9 bases from J; junction bases left unmatched: 10. This chain's CDR3 is CASSLRSSGRGGEQFF. In DNA, the CDR3 is TGTGCCAGCAGTTTAAGGTCTAGCGGGAGAGGGGGTGAGCAGTTCTTC.

This chain links TRBV4-3 with TRBJ1-2; 8 nucleotides line up with TRBD1. V lost 1 base to trimming and J lost 4 bases; unmatched junction nucleotides: 5. The CDR3 runs 15 residues. Germline CDR1 LGHNA, CDR2 YSLEER. CDR3 amino acids: CASSQGQGSLYGYTF. The CDR3 region has the DNA TGCGCCAGCAGCCAAGGACAGGGGTCCCTCTATGGCTACACCTTC.

This chain joins TRBV9 and TRBJ2-4; D unclear. The CDR3 runs to 16 residues. The V gene lost 4 bases and the J gene lost 3 bases, with 17 bases spanning the gap. Germline V CDR1 and CDR2: SGDLS, YYNGEE. The CDR3 DNA reads TGTGCCAGCAGCCTGGACGGCAGATTAGGCAAAAACATTCAGTACTTC. Its translation: CASSLDGRLGKNIQYF. The variable domain in full, with the rest retrieved from reference TRBV9 and TRBJ2-4, is DSGVTQTPKHLITATGQRVTLRCSPRSGDLSVYWYQQSLDQGLQFLIQYYNGEERAKGNILERFSAQQFPDLHSELNLSSLELGDSALYFCASSLDGRLGKNIQYFGAGTRLSVL.

The chain links TRBV25-1 to TRBJ1-6; possibly TRBD1 for D (6 bases). The CDR3 runs to 13 residues. Looked up from germline, CDR1 is MGHDK and CDR2 is SYGVNS. Trimming pared 9 bases from V and 14 bases from J, leaving 20 bases between. DNA of the CDR3: TGTGCCAGTGGGCCCAGCAGGGGAATGGCCCTCCACTTT. It codes for CASGPSRGMALHF.